The 25 T cell receptor beta chains listed next were all sequenced from one sample in a study of identical twins. MiXCR was run by TCRdb on the 5' RACE reads, yielding one entry per CDR3 protein. The sample consists of around 1.7 million distinct CDR3 sequences, around 29% of them appearing once. Sequencing input: cord blood. The source is a newborn girl in good health.

The chain links TRBV29-1 to TRBJ1-5; TRBD1 aligns across 7 bases. The CDR3 extends over 16 amino acids. V gave up 4 bases and J gave up 4 bases; unmatched junction bases: 13. Germline assignment: CDR1 SQVTM and CDR2 ANQGSEA. CDR3 in amino acids: CSVAPLDRKGNQPQHF. In nucleotides, the CDR3 is TGCAGCGTTGCACCCTTGGACAGGAAAGGGAATCAGCCCCAGCATTTT.

This clonotype was detected only a few times. The chain employs TRBV2 and TRBJ2-2; maybe TRBD1 (6 bases). This CDR3 comprises 15 residues. Deletions cut 7 bases from V and 0 bases from J, with 12 bases between. Germline V gene data show CDR1 as SNHLY and CDR2 as FYNNEI. DNA of the CDR3: TGTGCCAGCACTTTAAGGGGGACGAACACCGGGGAGCTGTTTTTT. Translation gives CASTLRGTNTGELFF.

This clonotype was observed a handful of times. This sequence joins TRBV3-1 and TRBJ2-2, with a tentative D call TRBD2 (5 bases). The CDR3 is 18 residues long. Germline V lookup: CDR1 LGHDT, CDR2 YNNKEL (reference sequence). Trimming shortened V by 1 base and J by 2 bases, and 17 bases separated the two germline ends. The CDR3 spells CASSQGGYLDGNTGELFF. The CDR3 nucleotides read TGTGCCAGCAGCCAAGGAGGGTATTTGGACGGAAACACCGGGGAGCTGTTTTTT.

The V call is TRBV27, the J call TRBJ2-3; 7 nucleotides align to TRBD1. This CDR3 region has 13 residues. J was trimmed by 1 base and V by 10 bases; bases with no gene match: 5. Per germline, CDR1 MNHEY and CDR2 SMNVEV (reference sequence). The CDR3 sequence: CATRQGRTDTQYF. DNA of the CDR3: TGTGCCACAAGACAGGGCCGCACAGATACGCAGTATTTT.

With regard to this clonotype: Given a much more abundant clone one base away, this may be a read error. CDR3 sequence (DNA): TGTGCCATCAGTGAGTCTCCCCGACTAGCGGGAGAAAGGGGGCAGTACTTC. It specifies CAISESPRLAGERGQYF. The chain joins TRBV10-3 to TRBJ2-5, with 12 nucleotides matching TRBD2. Trimming at V came to 0 bases and at J to 11 bases, leaving 13 bases not matched to a gene. The CDR3 is made up of 17 amino acids. CDR1 and CDR2 (germline): ENHRY, SYGVKD.

This clonotype has at least ten counts. The chain uses TRBV7-2 and TRBJ2-3; D is unresolved. Deletions cut 0 bases from V and 1 base from J, with 5 bases between. Germline-derived CDR1 and CDR2 are SGHTA and FQGNSA. The CDR3 has 14 amino acids. The DNA for the CDR3 is TGTGCCAGCAGCTTAGCTAGTCGCACAGATACGCAGTATTTT. It is translated as CASSLASRTDTQYF.

The chain is built from TRBV9 and TRBJ2-1; D perhaps matches TRBD2 (5 bases). Germline V gene data show CDR1 as SGDLS and CDR2 as YYNGEE. The CDR3 covers 14 residues. V was pared by 4 bases and J by 3 bases, with 11 bases between. CDR3 nucleotides: TGTGCCAGCAGCCGTTACGGACTCTACAATGAGCAGTTCTTC. It is translated as CASSRYGLYNEQFF.

This chain uses TRBV29-1 with TRBJ2-7; maybe TRBD1 (6 bases). V lost 8 bases, J lost 6 bases, and 14 bases lay in between. The CDR3 contains 11 residues. CDR1 SQVTM and CDR2 ANQGSEA come from the germline V gene. The CDR3 protein is CSYSGASEQYF. In DNA, the CDR3 is TGCAGCTACTCAGGGGCCTCCGAGCAGTACTTC.

This clonotype was picked up many times. V and J are TRBV4-2 and TRBJ2-2, with D hard to call. V lost 7 bases to trimming and J lost 3 bases, with 3 bases between them. Germline V lookup: CDR1 LGHNA, CDR2 YNFKEQ. This CDR3 has 11 amino acids. This CDR3 is CASTDTGELFF. CDR3 nucleotides: TGTGCCAGCACAGACACCGGGGAGCTGTTTTTT.

The rearrangement links TRBV27 to TRBJ1-1; D gene ambiguous. Trimming left V 3 bases short and J 5 bases short, with 13 bases between. Germline V gene data show CDR1 as MNHEY and CDR2 as SMNVEV (reference sequence). This CDR3 contains 14 residues. CDR3 nucleotide sequence: TGTGCCAGCAGTTTGCCGGCGGCGGGGACTGAAGCTTTCTTT. Its protein product is CASSLPAAGTEAFF.

This clonotype has more than one count but fewer than ten. The chain employs TRBV5-1 and TRBJ2-4; weak D call: TRBD2 (5 bases). The J call is uncertain, as TRBJ2-5 better fits the DNA end. The CDR3 consists of 15 residues. Germline V gene lookup returns CDR1 SGHRS and CDR2 YFSETQ. CDR3 protein: CASSPGFGIEKTQYF. The CDR3 region has the DNA TGCGCCAGCAGCCCTGGGTTCGGGATCGAAAAGACCCAGTACTTC.

This clonotype has just a few counts. The chain combines TRBV2 with TRBJ1-5, with D hard to call. V lost 6 bases and J 5 bases, leaving 14 bases between the germline ends. Germline lookup yields CDR1 SNHLY and CDR2 FYNNEI. The CDR3 covers 14 residues. CDR3: CASRGSTRYQPQHF. CDR3 DNA: TGTGCCAGCAGGGGTTCGACTCGCTATCAGCCCCAGCATTTT.

This clonotype has a handful of counts. The gene calls are TRBV5-1 and TRBJ2-1; D assignment may be TRBD1 or TRBD2 (6 bases each). The CDR3 contains 16 residues. Germline CDR1 reads SGHRS; CDR2 reads YFSETQ. V lost 8 bases to trimming and J lost 1 base, with 19 bases between them. The CDR3 bases are TGCGCCAGTACCCTATTGGGGGGCGGGTCCTACAATGAGCAGTTCTTC. It encodes CASTLLGGGSYNEQFF.

This clonotype has a handful of counts. This rearrangement joins TRBV11-2 to TRBJ2-7, with D maybe TRBD1 (5 bases). The V end was cut by 2 bases, the J end by 2 bases, with 10 bases between. The CDR3 totals 14 residues. Germline-derived CDR1 and CDR2 are SGHAT and FQNNGV. CDR3 nucleotide sequence: TGTGCCAGCAGCTTAATAGTGGGGCCCTACGAGCAGTACTTC. Translation: CASSLIVGPYEQYF.

This clonotype was seen more than once but under ten times. The V call is TRBV4-1, the J call TRBJ1-1, with TRBD1 as a possible D gene (5 bases). V lost 0 bases to trimming and J lost 11 bases, with 7 bases between them. The CDR3 totals 11 residues. Germline lookup yields CDR1 MGHRA and CDR2 YSYEKL. CDR3 in DNA: TGCGCCAGCAGCCAAGAGGGGACGGCTTTCTTT. As protein: CASSQEGTAFF.

The rearrangement joins TRBV20-1 to TRBJ2-1; 9 bases agree with TRBD2. The CDR3 runs 14 residues. CDR1 and CDR2 (germline): DFQATT, SNEGSKA (reference sequence). The trim removed 7 bases at V and 2 bases at J, leaving 6 bases unmatched. The CDR3 loop reads CSGLAGETYNEQFF. For the CDR3, the DNA is TGCAGTGGGTTAGCGGGAGAGACCTACAATGAGCAGTTCTTC.

This clonotype was counted only a few times. CDR3 in amino acids: CASSYRGPTQYF. The CDR3 DNA sequence: TGTGCCAGCAGCTACCGGGGGCCTACGCAGTATTTT. The chain employs TRBV11-1 and TRBJ2-3, with D possibly called TRBD1 or TRBD2 (6 bases each). In germline, CDR1 is SGHAT, CDR2 FQDESV (reference sequence). V was pared by 4 bases and J by 8 bases, with 10 bases between. This CDR3 is built from 12 residues. The variable domain in full, completed from reference TRBV11-1 and TRBJ2-3, reads EAEVAQSPRYKITEKSQAVAFWCDPISGHATLYWYRQILGQGPELLVQFQDESVVDDSQLPKDRFSAERLKGVDSTLKIQPAELGDSAMYLCASSYRGPTQYFGPGTRLTVL.

The chain employs TRBV4-2 and TRBJ2-3; 7 bases map to TRBD2. Unmatched junction bases numbered 0, after V lost 4 bases and J lost 5 bases. This CDR3 comprises 12 residues. CDR1 LGHNA and CDR2 YNFKEQ come from the germline V gene. As DNA, the CDR3 is TGTGCCAGCAGCCGGGAGGGAGATACGCAGTATTTT. It is translated as CASSREGDTQYF.

This clonotype appeared many times. The chain has TRBV7-9 and TRBJ2-1; D call uncertain. The CDR3 sequence is 14 residues long. The germline V gene has CDR1 SEHNR and CDR2 FQNEAQ (reference sequence). V lost 6 bases, J lost 0 bases, and 9 bases lay in between. The CDR3 DNA reads TGTGCCAGCAGGCCAGAGAGCTCCTACAATGAGCAGTTCTTC. Residues: CASRPESSYNEQFF.

The J gene is TRBJ1-5, the V gene TRBV20-1, with D uncertain. CDR1 is DFQATT, CDR2 SNEGSKA, per germline (reference sequence). The CDR3 contains 16 residues. The germline V and J ends were trimmed by 1 base and 0 bases, with 13 bases remaining between them. Written as DNA, the CDR3 is TGCAGTGCTAGAGGAAGGGCGGCAGATAGCAATCAGCCCCAGCATTTT. Encoded protein: CSARGRAADSNQPQHF.

The gene calls are TRBV2 and TRBJ2-5; no clear D. The CDR3 covers 14 residues. The V end was cut by 2 bases, the J end by 5 bases, with 12 bases between. Germline V gene sequence: CDR1 SNHLY, CDR2 FYNNEI. This CDR3 reads CASSERAWVETQYF. CDR3 in DNA: TGTGCCAGCAGTGAAAGGGCTTGGGTGGAGACCCAGTACTTC.

The chain has TRBV10-3 and TRBJ2-2, with D unresolved. The CDR3 spans 14 residues. The V end was cut by 5 bases, the J end by 4 bases, with 11 bases between. Germline CDR1 ENHRY, CDR2 SYGVKD. The CDR3 coding sequence is TGTGCCATCAGTCCTCTTGAACCCACCGGGGAGCTGTTTTTT. Translated: CAISPLEPTGELFF.

This chain connects TRBV6-1 to TRBJ1-4, with 11 bases matching TRBD1. Germline values: CDR1 MNHNS, CDR2 SASEGT. The trim removed 7 bases at V and 7 bases at J, leaving 5 bases unmatched. The CDR3 loop spans 14 amino acids. The chain's CDR3 is CASILDRGLEKLFF. For the CDR3, the DNA is TGTGCCAGCATCTTGGACAGGGGGCTTGAAAAACTGTTTTTT.

The chain couples TRBV3-1 to TRBJ1-1, with D unclear. The CDR3 contains 16 residues. Trimming cost V 2 bases and J 2 bases, with 15 bases left between them. Germline CDR1 and CDR2: LGHDT and YNNKEL (reference sequence). The CDR3 spells CASSQQIDTPNTEAFF. In nucleotides, the CDR3 is TGTGCCAGCAGCCAACAAATCGACACCCCCAACACTGAAGCTTTCTTT.

This clonotype was observed many times. The CDR3 here is CASSLQGGGTDTQYF. The CDR3 DNA reads as TGTGCCAGCAGTTTACAGGGAGGGGGCACAGATACGCAGTATTTT. This chain connects TRBV12-3 or TRBV12-4 to TRBJ2-3; TRBD2 matches 7 bases. V shed 2 bases, J shed 1 base, and the junction held 3 bases outside the gene matches. There are 15 residues in the CDR3.